The rows below give T cell receptor beta chains drawn from one sample of a study of Graves' ophthalmopathy and Graves' hyperthyroidism. TCRdb ran MiXCR on the multiplex PCR reads and lists one entry per CDR3 protein. This sample carries about 740,000 distinct CDR3 sequences, approximately 40% of them seen once, and the ten largest clones take roughly 46%. The sequenced sample was peripheral blood. The receptors were gathered from an adult man with Graves' ophthalmopathy. CDR3s leave out the opening cysteine and the closing phenylalanine or tryptophan. Clone size appears in some rows only: once, few, many, or a class for an expanded clone.

clone_size,v_call,j_call,cdr3_aa
NA,TRBV29-1,TRBJ1-2,SVESLGTGEDGYT
NA,TRBV19,TRBJ1-4,AWSAGLPNEKLF
once,TRBV20-1,TRBJ1-5,SVIPGGQPQH
NA,TRBV7-9,TRBJ1-1,ASSNYWVNTEAF
many,TRBV19,TRBJ1-2,ASSQGTYGYT
NA,TRBV5-6,TRBJ2-5,ASSLGFYETQY
NA,TRBV2,TRBJ1-1,ASSQRNVDRVLVDTEAF
few,TRBV5-6,TRBJ2-7,ASSSLEGAGDEQY
few,TRBV6-6,TRBJ1-2,ASSYSNRANYGYT
NA,TRBV15,TRBJ1-2,ATSRASRTAYGYT
NA,TRBV16,TRBJ1-2,ASSYRDRGRINYGYT
NA,TRBV16,TRBJ2-7,ASSHSSGLVSGEQY
few,TRBV10-3,TRBJ1-2,ASSYTGPIEGNGYT
NA,TRBV11-2,TRBJ1-2,ASSLPGENYGYT
NA,TRBV20-1,TRBJ2-7,SATSDGFYEQY
NA,TRBV7-3,TRBJ2-5,ASSLAFTGEGEETQY
NA,TRBV4-1,TRBJ1-1,ASSQGQGPSSEAF
many,TRBV2,TRBJ1-3,ASSPGYNSFSGNTIY
NA,TRBV24-1,TRBJ2-2,ATSDSIQSNIHGELF
many,TRBV20-1,TRBJ2-5,SASWLETQY
NA,TRBV14,TRBJ1-1,ASNLGQANTEAF
NA,TRBV6-2/TRBV6-3,TRBJ1-1,ASRTGNSEAF
many,TRBV10-3,TRBJ1-2,AIRAEGGGYT
NA,TRBV19,TRBJ2-3,ASRPQGSTSTDTQY
NA,TRBV24-1,TRBJ1-5,ASSLGQGGTQPQH
many,TRBV4-1,TRBJ1-2,ASSLRLVELGYT
NA,TRBV6-2/TRBV6-3,TRBJ2-7,ASSYSGPPGEQY
once,TRBV2,TRBJ2-7,TSSPLGEPRAYEQY
many,TRBV25-1,TRBJ1-6,ASSDRVGSPLH
few,TRBV7-8,TRBJ1-5,ASSGGQGARVLGQPQH
NA,TRBV7-9,TRBJ2-3,ASSSKAGGPSTNTQY
many,TRBV7-8,TRBJ1-2,ASSLKGSGYT
few,TRBV9,TRBJ2-2,ASSVAKLGTTPGELF
NA,TRBV7-2,TRBJ2-7,ASSLGQTLGEQY
many,TRBV10-3,TRBJ1-2,AISESGAGYGYT
once,TRBV29-1,TRBJ2-1,SVVGGTGYNEQF
few,TRBV6-1,TRBJ1-5,ASLSSGGDQPQH
many,TRBV24-1,TRBJ1-2,ATSDLVAGDGYT
many,TRBV20-1,TRBJ1-1,SANRGYTEAF
NA,TRBV7-3,TRBJ2-2,ASSLLPSGTGELF
few,TRBV5-8,TRBJ2-7,ASSKTGGGGEQY
NA,TRBV25-1,TRBJ2-3,ASSSPNSDTQY
once,TRBV2,TRBJ1-6,ASSPPGGDNSPLH
many,TRBV5-1,TRBJ1-2,ASSLSAGNYGYT
NA,TRBV5-1,TRBJ2-5,ASSPDWAGVRETQY
NA,TRBV2,TRBJ1-5,ASRDDRGVNQPQH
few,TRBV20-1,TRBJ2-5,SAGGQGTQY
NA,TRBV9,TRBJ2-5,ASSVRTGQWETQY
few,TRBV20-1,TRBJ1-1,SAPRLTGITEAF
NA,TRBV9,TRBJ1-2,ASSVGQGLYGYT
NA,TRBV10-3,TRBJ2-7,AISESQGEQY
NA,TRBV12-3/TRBV12-4,TRBJ1-2,ASSALQGAGGYT